The clone carrying this T cell receptor beta chain occurred many times. What it recognizes is unknown. The sequenced fragment ends 3 residues before the CDR3 boundary, so the rest is inferred from the germline J gene. Germline CDR1 reads SGDLS; CDR2 reads YYNGEE. Trimming at V came to 0 bases and at J to 5 bases, leaving 4 bases not matched to a gene. CDR3 length equals 15 residues. The sample originates from a study of T cell clonality in common variable immunodeficiency. Patients and controls were mostly of Caucasian heritage. CVID and control samples used equivalent genomic DNA input. The method was immunoSEQ multiplex PCR; TCRdb's version includes in-frame clones alone and lacks a portion of them. The sample presents under 40,000 clones, none singletons. Study findings and constraints: CVID subjects shared fewer TCRbeta clones than healthy controls did.

Sequencing input: peripheral blood mononuclear cells. This sequence originates from a person aged 18 to 69 in good health. The rearrangement uses TRBV9 and TRBJ2-5; TRBD1 aligns across 10 bases. CDR3 bases read: TGTGCCAGCAGCGTAGGGACAGGGGGATTTGAGACC. Its translation: CASSVGTGGFET. The full CDR3 protein reads CASSVGTGGFETQYF.